The clone carrying this TCR beta chain was recorded at least ten times. Its antigen remains unknown. Germline CDR1 reads MDHEN; CDR2 reads SYDVKM. Deletions cut 6 bases from V and 2 bases from J, with 17 bases between. CDR3 length: 16 residues. The data derive from a study of T-cell reconstitution after alpha-beta-depleted transplantation in children. The library targeted TCRbeta and was prepared with unique molecular identifiers. TCRdb used MiXCR to reprocess the PCR reads, holding one entry per CDR3 protein. The sample contains some 300,000 distinct CDR3 sequences, around 9.1% of which appear only once. Findings and caveats of the study: T cells produced anew were the main source of T-cell counts and diversity one year after transplant.

This TCR came from a boy younger than two with acute myeloid leukemia, due to receive a stem cell transplant. The chain uses TRBV28 and TRBJ2-1; D remains ambiguous. Sequenced material: PBMCs, taken before TCRalphabeta/CD19-depleted stem cell transplant. The CDR3 loop reads CASSALDGQAYNEQFF. In DNA, the CDR3 is TGTGCCAGCAGCGCCTTGGACGGGCAAGCCTACAATGAGCAGTTCTTC.